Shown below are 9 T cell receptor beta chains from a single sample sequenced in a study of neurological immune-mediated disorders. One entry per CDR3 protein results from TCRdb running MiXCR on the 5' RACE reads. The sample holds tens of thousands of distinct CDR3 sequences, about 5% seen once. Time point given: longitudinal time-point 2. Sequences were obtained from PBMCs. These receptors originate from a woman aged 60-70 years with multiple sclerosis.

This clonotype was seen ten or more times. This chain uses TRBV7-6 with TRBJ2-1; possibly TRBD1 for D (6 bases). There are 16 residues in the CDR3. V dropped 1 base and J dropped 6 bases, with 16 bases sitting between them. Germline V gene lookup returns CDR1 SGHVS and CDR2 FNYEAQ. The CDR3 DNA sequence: TGTGCCAGCAGCTTAGGGACAGTACTGAGTACCAATGAGCAGTTCTTC. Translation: CASSLGTVLSTNEQFF.

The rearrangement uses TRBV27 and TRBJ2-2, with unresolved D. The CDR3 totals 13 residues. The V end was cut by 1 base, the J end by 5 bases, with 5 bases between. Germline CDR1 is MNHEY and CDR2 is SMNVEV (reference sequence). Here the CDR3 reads CASSLFLTGELFF. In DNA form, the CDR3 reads TGTGCCAGCAGTTTATTCCTTACCGGGGAGCTGTTTTTT.

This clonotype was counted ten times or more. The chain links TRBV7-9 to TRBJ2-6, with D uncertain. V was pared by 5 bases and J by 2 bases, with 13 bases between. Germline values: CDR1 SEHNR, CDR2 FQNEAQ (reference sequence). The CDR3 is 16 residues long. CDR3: CASSRWLTAGANVLTF. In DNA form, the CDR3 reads TGTGCCAGCAGCCGTTGGCTGACCGCTGGGGCCAACGTCCTGACTTTC.

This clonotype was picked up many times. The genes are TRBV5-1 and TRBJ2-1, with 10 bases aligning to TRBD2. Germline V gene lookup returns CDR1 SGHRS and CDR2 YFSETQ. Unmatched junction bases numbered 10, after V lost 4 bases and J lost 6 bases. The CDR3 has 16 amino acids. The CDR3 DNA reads TGCGCCAGCAGCAGGTTGAGCGGGGGGGCGACCAATGAGCAGTTCTTC. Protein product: CASSRLSGGATNEQFF.

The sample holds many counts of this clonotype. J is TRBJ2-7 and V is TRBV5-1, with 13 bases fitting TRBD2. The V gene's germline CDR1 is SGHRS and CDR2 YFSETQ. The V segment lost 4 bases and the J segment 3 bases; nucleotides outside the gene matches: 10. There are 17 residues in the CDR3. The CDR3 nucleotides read TGCGCCAGCAGCCACGGACTAGCGGGGGAATTAGTCTACGAGCAGTACTTC. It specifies CASSHGLAGELVYEQYF.

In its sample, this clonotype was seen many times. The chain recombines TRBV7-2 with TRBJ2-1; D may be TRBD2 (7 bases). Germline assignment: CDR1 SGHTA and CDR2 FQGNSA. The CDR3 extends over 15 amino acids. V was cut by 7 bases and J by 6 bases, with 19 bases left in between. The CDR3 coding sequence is TGTGCCAGCATCCTAGGGGGAGGGATGGGCAATGAGCAGTTCTTC. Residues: CASILGGGMGNEQFF.

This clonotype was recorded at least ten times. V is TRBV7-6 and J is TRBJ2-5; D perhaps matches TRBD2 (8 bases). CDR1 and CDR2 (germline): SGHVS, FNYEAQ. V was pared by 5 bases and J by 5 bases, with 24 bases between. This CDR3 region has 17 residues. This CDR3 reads CASSIGGLSGARETQYF. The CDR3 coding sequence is TGTGCCAGCAGCATAGGGGGCCTTAGCGGGGCCAGGGAGACCCAGTACTTC.

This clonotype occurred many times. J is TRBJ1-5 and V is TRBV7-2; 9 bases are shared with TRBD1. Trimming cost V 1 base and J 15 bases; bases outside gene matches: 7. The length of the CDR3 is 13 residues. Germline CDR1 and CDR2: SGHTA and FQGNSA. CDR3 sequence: CASSLVAGTGMHF. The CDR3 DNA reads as TGTGCCAGCAGCTTAGTAGCCGGGACAGGGATGCATTTT.

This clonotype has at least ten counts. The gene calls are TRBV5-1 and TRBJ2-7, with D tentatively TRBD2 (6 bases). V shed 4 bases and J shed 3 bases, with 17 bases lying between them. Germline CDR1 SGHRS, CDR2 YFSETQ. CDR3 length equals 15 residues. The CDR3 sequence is CASSLIGARDYEQYF. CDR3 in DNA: TGCGCCAGCAGCCTGATTGGGGCGCGGGACTACGAGCAGTACTTC.